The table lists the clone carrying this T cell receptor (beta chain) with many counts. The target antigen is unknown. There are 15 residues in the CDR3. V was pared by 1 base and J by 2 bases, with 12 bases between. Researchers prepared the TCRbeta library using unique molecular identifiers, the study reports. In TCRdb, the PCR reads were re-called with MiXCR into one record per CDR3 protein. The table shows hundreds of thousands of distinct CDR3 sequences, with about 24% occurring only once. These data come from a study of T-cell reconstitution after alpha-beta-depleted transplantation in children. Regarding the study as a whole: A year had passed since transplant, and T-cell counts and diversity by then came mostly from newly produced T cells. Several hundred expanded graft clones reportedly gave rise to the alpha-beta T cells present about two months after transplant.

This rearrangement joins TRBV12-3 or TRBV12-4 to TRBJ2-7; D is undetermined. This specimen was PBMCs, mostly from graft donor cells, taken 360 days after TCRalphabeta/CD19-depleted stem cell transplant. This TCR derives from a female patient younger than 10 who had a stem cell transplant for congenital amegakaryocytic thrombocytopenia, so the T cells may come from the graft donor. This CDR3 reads CASSLGPSVPYEQYF. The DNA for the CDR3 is TGTGCCAGCAGTTTAGGCCCCTCCGTTCCCTACGAGCAGTACTTC.